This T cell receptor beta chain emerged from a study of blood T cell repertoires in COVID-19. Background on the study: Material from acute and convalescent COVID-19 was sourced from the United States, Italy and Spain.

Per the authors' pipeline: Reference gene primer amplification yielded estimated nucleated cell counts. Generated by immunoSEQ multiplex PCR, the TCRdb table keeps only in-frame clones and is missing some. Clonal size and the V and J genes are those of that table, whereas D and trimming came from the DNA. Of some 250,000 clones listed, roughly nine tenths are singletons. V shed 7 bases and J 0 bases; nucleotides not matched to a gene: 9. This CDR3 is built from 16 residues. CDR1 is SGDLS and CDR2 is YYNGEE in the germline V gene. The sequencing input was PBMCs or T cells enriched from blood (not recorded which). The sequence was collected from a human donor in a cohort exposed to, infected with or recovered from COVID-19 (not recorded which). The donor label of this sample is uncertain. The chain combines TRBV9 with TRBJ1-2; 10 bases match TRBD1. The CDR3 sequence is CASRGTGAASNYGYTF. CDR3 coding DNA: TGTGCCAGCCGAGGGACAGGGGCGGCCTCTAACTATGGCTACACCTTC.